Presented here are 21 T cell receptor beta chains from one specimen sequenced in a study of long-term antiretroviral therapy in people with HIV (dated by TCRdb to between 2021 and 2022). The immunoSEQ hsTCRB v3.0 assay was used at survey level resolution for TRB variable region sequencing. Entries here come from immuneACCESS through TCRdb and include only in-frame sequences with V and J called. Some clones fail to appear in such tables; in the studies checked, an unresolved V gene covers under half of the shortfall, and the cause of the remainder is unknown. In all, the sample holds 35,000 or so clones, and 70% to 90% of those were seen once. The top ten clonotypes cover roughly a tenth of the sample. The sequencing used unsorted PBMCs, collected 2.2 years after starting antiretroviral therapy. These receptors originate from a man younger than 35 with HIV.

The chain recombines TRBV23-1 with TRBJ2-4; D ambiguous. TRBV23-1 is an ORF, with its function uncertain. The CDR3 runs to 15 residues. V lost 8 bases and J 0 bases, leaving 14 bases between the germline ends. This CDR3 is CASGLSELAKNIQYF. In nucleotides, the CDR3 is TGCGCCAGCGGCTTAAGCGAACTAGCCAAAAACATTCAGTACTTC.

The chain uses TRBV29-1 and TRBJ2-2; D gene ambiguous. Germline loops: CDR1 SQVTM, CDR2 ANQGSEA. V was shortened by 3 bases and J by 0 bases, with 8 bases between the two germline ends. This CDR3 spans 14 amino acids. The CDR3 region has the DNA TGCAGCGTTGAGGTCGAAGCGAACACCGGGGAGCTGTTTTTT. It encodes CSVEVEANTGELFF.

This sequence joins TRBV19 and TRBJ2-3; D call uncertain. The CDR3 is 17 amino acids. Per germline, CDR1 LNHDA and CDR2 SQIVND (reference sequence). V lost 6 bases and J lost 3, with 22 bases in between. The CDR3 DNA sequence: TGTGCCAGTAGAAGGGTCCCCGGGCCTCTAGTGACAGATACGCAGTATTTT. Translated: CASRRVPGPLVTDTQYF.

The CDR3 reads CASRTSGTQETQYF. The CDR3 coding sequence is TGCGCCAGCAGGACTTCCGGGACGCAAGAGACCCAGTACTTC. The gene calls are TRBV5-1 and TRBJ2-5; either TRBD1 or TRBD2 may supply D (5 bases each). Trimming shortened V by 5 bases and J by 2 bases, and 13 bases separated the two germline ends. The CDR3 contains 14 residues. Germline V lookup: CDR1 SGHRS, CDR2 YFSETQ.

The CDR3: CASSPNKGPPETQYF. CDR3 DNA sequence: TGCGCCAGCAGCCCGAATAAGGGACCCCCCGAGACCCAGTACTTC. This chain joins TRBV4-1 and TRBJ2-5; D is tentatively TRBD1 or TRBD2 (5 bases each). Trimming took off 4 bases at V and 5 bases at J, with 17 bases between the two ends. Germline V CDR1 and CDR2: MGHRA, YSYEKL. CDR3 length: 15 residues.

This clone was seen more than once but under ten times. The chain is built from TRBV2 and TRBJ1-3; no clear D gene. Looked up from germline, CDR1 is SNHLY and CDR2 is FYNNEI. This CDR3 region has 17 residues. V gave up 1 base and J gave up 0 bases, with 13 bases separating them. CDR3 coding DNA: TGTGCCAGCAGTGAAGGTTCCGTTACTATCTCTGGAAACACCATATATTTT. Translating it yields CASSEGSVTISGNTIYF.

The gene calls are TRBV19 and TRBJ1-6; D ambiguous. Trimming took 5 bases from V and 8 from J, leaving 13 bases between them. Looked up from germline, CDR1 is LNHDA and CDR2 is SQIVND (reference sequence). The CDR3 has 14 residues. CDR3 sequence (DNA): TGTGCCAGTAGTGTCGACGGATTATATTCACCCCTCCACTTT. Protein sequence: CASSVDGLYSPLHF.

The V and J genes are TRBV2 and TRBJ2-7; 10 bases map to TRBD2. With 6 bases clipped from V and 0 bases from J, the junction kept 5 bases outside the gene matches. CDR3 size: 15 residues. Germline CDR1 is SNHLY and CDR2 is FYNNEI. For the CDR3, the DNA is TGTGCCAGCAGCCAAACTAGCGGGAACTCCTACGAGCAGTACTTC. Translated: CASSQTSGNSYEQYF.

The chain carries TRBV29-1 and TRBJ2-1; the D is unclear. Per the germline V gene, CDR1 is SQVTM and CDR2 is ANQGSEA. V was clipped by 0 bases and J by 6 bases, with 0 bases between them. The CDR3 is 10 residues long. The CDR3, as DNA: TGCAGCGTTGAAGACAATGAGCAGTTCTTC. It translates to CSVEDNEQFF.

The chain has TRBV6-4 and TRBJ2-2; the D gene could be TRBD1 or TRBD2 (5 bases each). Germline assignment: CDR1 MRHNA and CDR2 SNTAGT. V lost 4 bases and J lost 0, with 9 bases in between. This CDR3 comprises 15 residues. CDR3 sequence: CASSVGTANTGELFF. The CDR3 nucleotides read TGTGCCAGCAGTGTTGGGACGGCGAACACCGGGGAGCTGTTTTTT.

The chain combines TRBV7-9 with TRBJ1-2; D remains unclear. The V end was cut by 5 bases, the J end by 4 bases, with 14 bases between. CDR1 and CDR2 from the germline V gene are SEHNR and FQNEAQ (reference sequence). CDR3 length: 14 amino acids. The DNA for the CDR3 is TGTGCCAGCAGCCCTAAAGGCGTCCCCTATGGCTACACCTTC. Protein product: CASSPKGVPYGYTF. The full variable domain, its missing parts supplied by reference TRBV7-9 and TRBJ1-2, is DTGVSQNPRHKITKRGQNVTFRCDPISEHNRLYWYRQTLGQGPEFLTYFQNEAQLEKSRLLSDRFSAERPKGSFSTLEIQRTEQGDSAMYLCASSPKGVPYGYTFGSGTRLTVV.

The chain links TRBV5-1 to TRBJ2-7, with TRBD1 matching over 7 bases. Germline V gene sequence: CDR1 SGHRS, CDR2 YFSETQ. This CDR3 has 14 residues. V shed 4 bases and J 2 bases; nucleotides not matched to a gene: 6. CDR3 coding DNA: TGCGCCAGCAGCCCTAGGACAGGAACCTACGAGCAGTACTTC. Translated, it gives CASSPRTGTYEQYF.

This rearrangement joins TRBV5-4 to TRBJ2-5; D is uncertain. The CDR3 totals 13 residues. The ends were cut back, 6 bases at V and 5 bases at J, with 14 bases in the middle. Looked up from germline, CDR1 is SGHNT and CDR2 is YYREEE (reference sequence). The CDR3 sequence: CASTVGVGETQYF. The CDR3, as DNA: TGTGCCAGCACGGTCGGCGTTGGGGAGACCCAGTACTTC.

This chain connects TRBV25-1 to TRBJ2-6; the D gene is possibly TRBD2 (5 bases). Trimming shortened V by 0 bases and J by 2 bases, and 11 bases separated the two germline ends. CDR1 and CDR2 (germline): MGHDK, SYGVNS. The CDR3 is 17 amino acids. The CDR3 here is CASSEYQVRAGANVLTF. The CDR3 DNA follows: TGTGCCAGCAGTGAATACCAAGTGAGGGCTGGGGCCAACGTCCTGACTTTC.

The chain joins TRBV6-8 to TRBJ1-1; D unclear. Trimming took off 6 bases at V and 0 bases at J, with 23 bases between the two ends. The CDR3 runs to 18 residues. Per germline, CDR1 MNHGY and CDR2 SAAAGT. CDR3 nucleotides: TGTGCCAGCAGAAACCCCTCGGGTGGGCTACTAATGAACACTGAAGCTTTCTTT. It encodes CASRNPSGGLLMNTEAFF.

The gene calls are TRBV9 and TRBJ2-5; 11 nucleotides agree with TRBD1. The CDR3 covers 16 residues. With V trimmed by 4 bases and J by 4 bases, 9 bases remained unmatched. The germline V gene encodes CDR1 SGDLS and CDR2 YYNGEE. CDR3 nucleotide sequence: TGTGCCAGCAGCCTAGATCCCGGGACAGGGGGAGAGACCCAGTACTTC. Its translation: CASSLDPGTGGETQYF.

The chain carries TRBV2 and TRBJ1-2; D possibly corresponds to TRBD1 (5 bases). Germline V gene lookup returns CDR1 SNHLY and CDR2 FYNNEI. The CDR3 covers 12 residues. V was cut by 6 bases and J by 2 bases, with 7 bases left in between. CDR3 sequence reads: CASRGRNYGYTF. CDR3 coding DNA: TGTGCCAGCAGGGGACGGAACTATGGCTACACCTTC.

The V gene is TRBV7-9, the J gene TRBJ1-2; no clear D gene. Trimming pared 1 base from V and 4 bases from J, leaving 4 bases between. CDR1 is SEHNR and CDR2 is FQNEAQ in the germline V gene (reference sequence). The CDR3 length is 12 residues. The CDR3 sequence: CASSLEAYGYTF. The CDR3 DNA is TGTGCCAGCAGCTTAGAGGCCTATGGCTACACCTTC.

J is TRBJ2-3 and V is TRBV30, with D hard to call. The CDR3 totals 11 residues. CDR1 is GTSNPN and CDR2 is SVGIG in the germline V gene (reference sequence). Trimming cost V 5 bases and J 2 bases, with 5 bases left between them. The CDR3 here is CAWVSTDTQYF. The CDR3 DNA follows: TGTGCCTGGGTATCCACAGATACGCAGTATTTT.

This sequence joins TRBV7-6 and TRBJ1-5; D is unclear. V was cut by 3 bases and J by 2 bases, with 5 bases left in between. Looked up from germline, CDR1 is SGHVS and CDR2 is FNYEAQ. The CDR3 sequence is 13 residues long. In DNA form, the CDR3 reads TGTGCCAGCAGCTTGAAGGGCAATCAGCCCCAGCATTTT. It encodes CASSLKGNQPQHF.

The chain carries TRBV9 and TRBJ2-1; the match to TRBD2 covers 9 bases. The CDR3 sequence is 14 residues long. After removal of 4 bases from V and 5 bases from J, the junction contained 4 bases not matched to a gene. Germline loops: CDR1 SGDLS, CDR2 YYNGEE. The CDR3 reads CASSSLAGNNEQFF. CDR3 DNA sequence: TGTGCCAGCAGCTCCCTAGCGGGGAACAATGAGCAGTTCTTC.